This T cell receptor beta chain was sequenced for a study of blood T cell repertoires in COVID-19. Overall study: Samples taken during acute and convalescent COVID-19 were collected in the United States, Italy and Spain. T cells, B-cell-depleted T cells, or PBMCs provided the cDNA or gDNA that served as material.

How the authors handled the data: Reference gene primer amplification gave nucleated cell count estimates. Method: immunoSEQ multiplex PCR; TCRdb's copy keeps in-frame clones and lacks some. V and J calls and clone size are given by that table; D and trimming were obtained from the DNA. The sample has over 110,000 clones, around 80% seen once. CDR1 is LNHDA and CDR2 is SQIVND in the germline V gene (reference sequence). This CDR3 region has 16 residues. The V and J ends lost 3 bases and 1 base respectively, with 13 bases between them. The rearrangement joins TRBV19 to TRBJ2-4; tentative D call: TRBD1 (6 bases). Sequencing was performed on peripheral blood. This receptor was obtained from a man aged 55 to 70 with acute or convalescent COVID-19. The CDR3 loop is CASSIGNRAAKNIQYF. DNA for the CDR3: TGTGCCAGTAGTATCGGGAACAGGGCGGCCAAAAACATTCAGTACTTC.